Listed below are T cell receptor beta chains from one sample, sequenced in a study of control samples from healthy donors and cancer patients. This table comes from immunoSEQ multiplex PCR, and its TCRdb copy is limited to in-frame clones, with some not included. Of some 87,000 clones detected, 91% appear once; the ten largest clones hold about a sixth. The material sequenced was blood. The source of these receptors is a young man in good health. The CDR3 runs from the conserved cysteine through the conserved F or W. D genes are given only for firm matches. Clone sizes are given selectively: once, few, many, or a class where the clone is expanded.

TGTGCCAGCAGTGAAAGTTCCATGCAGTACTTC | CASSESSMQYF | TRBJ2-7 | TRBV6-1 | . | .
TGCGCCAGCAGCCAAGTGGGACAGGGGCAAGACCAGCCCCAGCATTTT | CASSQVGQGQDQPQHF | TRBJ1-5 | TRBV4-1 | TRBD1 | .
TGTGCCAGCAGCTCGACTAGCGGGACGTACAATGAGCAGTTCTTC | CASSSTSGTYNEQFF | TRBJ2-1 | TRBV6-5 | TRBD2 | .
TGTGCCAGCAGCGTAACGCAGAATACGTACAATGAGCAGTTCTTC | CASSVTQNTYNEQFF | TRBJ2-1 | TRBV9 | . | .
TGTGCCAGCAGTTTAACAGGGTTCAATTACAATGAGCAGTTCTTC | CASSLTGFNYNEQFF | TRBJ2-1 | TRBV27 | . | .
TGCACCAGCAGCCAAGATATAGTACCTGTTAGCACAGATACGCAGTATTTT | CTSSQDIVPVSTDTQYF | TRBJ2-3 | TRBV1 | . | .
TGTGCCAGTAACGCAGGGGGCAGGGGGCGGCTGTTTTTT | CASNAGGRGRLFF | TRBJ2-2 | TRBV19 | TRBD1 | .
TGCGCCAGCAGCTTGGGGGGGACAGACAGCACAGATACGCAGTATTTT | CASSLGGTDSTDTQYF | TRBJ2-3 | TRBV5-1 | TRBD1 | .
TGTGCCAGTAGTACTACAGGGCTTGGGGCCAACGTCCTGACTTTC | CASSTTGLGANVLTF | TRBJ2-6 | TRBV19 | . | .
TGTGCCAGCAGCTTGGGGGCCACCTATGGCTACACCTTC | CASSLGATYGYTF | TRBJ1-2 | TRBV13 | . | .
TGTGCCAGTAGTATGGAACTAAACAGGGTCTGGGGCAATCAGCCCCAGCATTTT | CASSMELNRVWGNQPQHF | TRBJ1-5 | TRBV19 | . | few
TGTGCCAGCAGCCAAGGCTGGCCAGGGAGAGGCGAGCAGTACTTC | CASSQGWPGRGEQYF | TRBJ2-7 | TRBV3-1/TRBV3-2 | . | .
TGTGCCAGTAGTATTGGGCAGCACCCCTCCTACGAGCAGTACTTC | CASSIGQHPSYEQYF | TRBJ2-7 | TRBV19 | . | .
TGTGCCAGCAGCTCTTCCGGGACTATCTTCTACGAGCAGTACTTC | CASSSSGTIFYEQYF | TRBJ2-7 | TRBV7-2 | TRBD2 | once
TGTGCCAGCAGCTTTCGGCAGGGGATCGAGCAGTACTTC | CASSFRQGIEQYF | TRBJ2-7 | TRBV5-8 | . | .
TGTGCCAGCGGGGACAGCTCCTTGGGCTACACCTTC | CASGDSSLGYTF | TRBJ1-2 | TRBV6-5 | TRBD1 | .
TGCGCCAGCAGCGCCGGCCCGGCGGGAGGCTCCTCCTACGAGCAGTACTTC | CASSAGPAGGSSYEQYF | TRBJ2-7 | TRBV4-1 | TRBD2 | .
TGTGCCAGCAGCGGTACAGGGGGCGGCTACACCTTC | CASSGTGGGYTF | TRBJ1-2 | TRBV13 | TRBD1 | .
TGTGCCAGCATCCAAGCAGGAAGAGGGAAAGCTAATGAAAAACTGTTTTTT | CASIQAGRGKANEKLFF | TRBJ1-4 | TRBV28 | . | .
TGTGCCAGCAGTTTTAGCGCGTCCGAGCAGTACTTC | CASSFSASEQYF | TRBJ2-7 | TRBV27 | . | once
TGTGCCAGCACCCAGGGTTATGGCTACACCTTC | CASTQGYGYTF | TRBJ1-2 | TRBV28 | . | .
TGCGCCAGCAGCCAGGATACAGGCAATAATGAAAAACTGTTTTTT | CASSQDTGNNEKLFF | TRBJ1-4 | TRBV4-3 | . | .
TGTGCCAGCACCGAAACAGGGAACGGAAATTCACCCCTCCACTTT | CASTETGNGNSPLHF | TRBJ1-6 | TRBV2 | . | once
TGTGCCAGCGGGGTGGGGCTAGCCAGCACCGGGGAGCTGTTTTTT | CASGVGLASTGELFF | TRBJ2-2 | TRBV6-5 | . | .
TGTGCCAGCAGCCAAGATCGACGCGCGCCTAACTATGGCTACACCTTC | CASSQDRRAPNYGYTF | TRBJ1-2 | TRBV4-2 | . | .
TGTGCCAGCAGTTCCCCGACACCGAACACTGAAGCTTTCTTT | CASSSPTPNTEAFF | TRBJ1-1 | TRBV28 | . | .
TGTGCCAGCAGTTACTCGGCCTACGAGCAGTACTTC | CASSYSAYEQYF | TRBJ2-7 | TRBV6-6 | . | .
TGTGCCTGGGCCCCAGGGATATCCTACGAGCAGTACTTC | CAWAPGISYEQYF | TRBJ2-7 | TRBV30 | . | .
TGTGCCTGGAGCGCCGGGGCCGCCCTACATGGCTACACCTTC | CAWSAGAALHGYTF | TRBJ1-2 | TRBV30 | . | .